This TCR beta chain was sequenced in a study of vaccination and CD4 T cells after COVID-19. The treatment denotes: approximately 9-day PBMC culture with coronavirus spike peptide pools or control peptides (ViraFEST assay). In the case of this clonotype: Antigen: not known.

The Oncomine TCR Beta short-read assay was what sequenced the DNA obtained from cultured CD4+ T cells. TCRdb reanalysed the PCR reads using MiXCR and keeps one entry per CDR3 protein. The sample includes under 20,000 distinct CDR3 sequences, approximately 52% seen only once; the top ten take 9.6%. Deletions cut 6 bases from V and 2 bases from J, with 7 bases between. CDR3 length equals 12 residues. Per the germline V gene, CDR1 is MDHEN and CDR2 is SYDVKM. Sequenced material: CD4+ T cells from blood, cultured in vitro. This TCR came from a human donor who had recovered from COVID-19. The chain recombines TRBV28 with TRBJ1-2; no reliable D call. The CDR3 sequence is CASRDGNYGYTF. CDR3 in DNA: TGTGCCAGCAGAGACGGGAACTATGGCTACACCTTC.